A selection of T cell receptor beta chains follows, all from one sample in a study of cytomegalovirus exposure and HLA in healthy donors. Clones were sequenced by immunoSEQ multiplex PCR, and TCRdb holds only the in-frame ones, with some missing. The sample records about 150,000 clones, 80% to 90% being singletons. The material sequenced was PBMCs. The source is a man aged 25 to 45 in good health and CMV-seropositive. The CDR3 runs from the conserved cysteine through the conserved F or W. The D gene is left open where the match is weak. Clone sizes are given selectively: once, few, many, or a class where the clone is expanded.

DNA | CDR3 | size | D | J | V
TGTGCCAGCAGTGAACACAGCTCTGGAAACACCATATATTTT | CASSEHSSGNTIYF | NA | NA | TRBJ1-3 | TRBV25-1
TGTGCCAGCAGTTACGTAGCGGGAGTAAGTGAGCAGTTCTTC | CASSYVAGVSEQFF | once | TRBD2 | TRBJ2-1 | TRBV6-5
TGTTCCAGCAGGCTAGCGGGCTTCGGCACAGATACGCAGTATTTT | CSSRLAGFGTDTQYF | once | TRBD2 | TRBJ2-3 | TRBV7-9
TGTGCCAGCAGCTTATGGCGGGAGTCCCAAGAGACCCAGTACTTC | CASSLWRESQETQYF | NA | TRBD2 | TRBJ2-5 | TRBV7-6
TGTGCCAGCAGCTCACAGGGGATTAATGAAAAACTGTTTTTT | CASSSQGINEKLFF | NA | TRBD1 | TRBJ1-4 | TRBV7-9
TGTGCCAGCATGCGAGGGAAGGCCTACAATGAGCAGTTCTTC | CASMRGKAYNEQFF | NA | NA | TRBJ2-1 | TRBV6-5
TGTGCCAGCAGTTTGGGGCACAATGAGCAGTTCTTC | CASSLGHNEQFF | NA | NA | TRBJ2-1 | TRBV27
TGTGCCAGCAGCCAGACAGGGGAGACCAATCAGCCCCAGCATTTT | CASSQTGETNQPQHF | NA | TRBD1 | TRBJ1-5 | TRBV13
TGTGCCAGCACCCTGGGGGGTAACACGCAGTATTTT | CASTLGGNTQYF | NA | NA | TRBJ2-3 | TRBV7-2
TGTGCCAGCTCGCTATATAAGGAACAGGGGGCGAGGGATGGCTACACCTTC | CASSLYKEQGARDGYTF | NA | TRBD1 | TRBJ1-2 | TRBV18
TGTGCCAGCAGCTTGACTAGCGGGAGCTTCGAGCAGTACTTC | CASSLTSGSFEQYF | NA | TRBD2 | TRBJ2-7 | TRBV7-9
TGTGCCAGCAGTCCCCCGGGACAGGGGTTTGAAAAACTGTTTTTT | CASSPPGQGFEKLFF | NA | TRBD1 | TRBJ1-4 | TRBV7-9
TGCGCCAGCAGCCAAGGGACAGGGGCTGGAAACACCATATATTTT | CASSQGTGAGNTIYF | NA | TRBD1 | TRBJ1-3 | TRBV4-3
TGTGCCAGCAGCTTTGGGCAGGGCACTGAAGCTTTCTTT | CASSFGQGTEAFF | few | NA | TRBJ1-1 | TRBV7-3
TGTGCCAGCAGTGGATACAGGGACTCTGGGGCCAACGTCCTGACTTTC | CASSGYRDSGANVLTF | once | NA | TRBJ2-6 | TRBV2
TGCAGCGCCTTGTGGCCTAACTATGGCTACACCTTC | CSALWPNYGYTF | NA | NA | TRBJ1-2 | TRBV29-1
TGTGCCAGCAGTGACTCGAGACAGGGGGACTACAATGAGCAGTTCTTC | CASSDSRQGDYNEQFF | many | TRBD1 | TRBJ2-1 | TRBV6-4
TGCAGCGTTGCCATAACAGCCTCTAACTATGGCTACACCTTC | CSVAITASNYGYTF | NA | NA | TRBJ1-2 | TRBV29-1
TGTGCCAGCGGCGAAGGGGGGGCAATCAATCAGCCCCAGCATTTT | CASGEGGAINQPQHF | NA | NA | TRBJ1-5 | TRBV5-5
TGTGCCAGCAGCTCCGGGACTAGCGGGAGGGCATATGAGCAGTTCTTC | CASSSGTSGRAYEQFF | NA | TRBD2 | TRBJ2-1 | TRBV7-9
TGCGCCAGCAGCCAGGACTTAGCAACTAATGAAAAACTGTTTTTT | CASSQDLATNEKLFF | few | NA | TRBJ1-4 | TRBV4-3
TGTGCCATCAGGGGGACAGGGCAACAAGAGACCCAGTACTTC | CAIRGTGQQETQYF | NA | TRBD1 | TRBJ2-5 | TRBV10-3
TGTGCCAGTAGTGCCAGGGTGAACACTGAAGCTTTCTTT | CASSARVNTEAFF | NA | NA | TRBJ1-1 | TRBV19
TGCGCCAGCAGCTTGAGTCAGGGAAGCAACACCATATATTTT | CASSLSQGSNTIYF | NA | NA | TRBJ1-3 | TRBV5-1
TGTGCCAGCAGTGATTCTGCGGGTTCAGAGGAGACCCAGTACTTC | CASSDSAGSEETQYF | NA | NA | TRBJ2-5 | TRBV2
TGTGCCAGCAGCTTAGAAGCCTATGGCTACACCTTC | CASSLEAYGYTF | NA | NA | TRBJ1-2 | TRBV13
TGCGCCAGCAGCTTGTCTACAGATCAGCCCCAGCATTTT | CASSLSTDQPQHF | NA | NA | TRBJ1-5 | TRBV5-1
TGTGCCAGCAGTTACTCGACTAGCGGGAGTGTCCATGAGCAGTTCTTC | CASSYSTSGSVHEQFF | NA | TRBD2 | TRBJ2-1 | TRBV6-5
TGCGCCAGTGGGAGAGATACGCAGTATTTT | CASGRDTQYF | few | NA | TRBJ2-3 | TRBV10-2
TGTGCCAGCAGCCAAGTTTATGAGGACATGAACACTGAAGCTTTCTTT | CASSQVYEDMNTEAFF | few | NA | TRBJ1-1 | TRBV4-2
TGTGCCAGCAGGGGCCCCGGGGGGACGCAGTATTTT | CASRGPGGTQYF | NA | TRBD2 | TRBJ2-3 | TRBV27
TGCAGCGTTGAAGGAGCGGGAGGAGCAGATACGCAGTATTTT | CSVEGAGGADTQYF | NA | TRBD2 | TRBJ2-3 | TRBV29-1
TGTGCCAGCAGCTCCCGACTAGCGGGAGGCTCCTACAATGAGCAGTTCTTC | CASSSRLAGGSYNEQFF | NA | TRBD2 | TRBJ2-1 | TRBV11-2
TGCGCCAGCAGCCAAGATATGGGCGACGAGCAGTACTTC | CASSQDMGDEQYF | NA | NA | TRBJ2-7 | TRBV4-3
TGCGCCAGCAGCTGGGGGACAGGTGGAACTGAAGCTTTCTTT | CASSWGTGGTEAFF | few | TRBD1 | TRBJ1-1 | TRBV5-1
TGTGCCAGCAGACAGTACCAAGAGACCCAGTACTTC | CASRQYQETQYF | few | NA | TRBJ2-5 | TRBV2
TGTGCCAGCAGCCAACTTGCGGGACTAGCGACCTACGAGCAGTACTTC | CASSQLAGLATYEQYF | NA | TRBD2 | TRBJ2-7 | TRBV14
TGTGCCAGCAGTGCCTACAGGGGGGAGAACACTGAAGCTTTCTTT | CASSAYRGENTEAFF | once | TRBD1 | TRBJ1-1 | TRBV25-1
TGTGCCAGCAGTGAGTGGACAGGAGACAATCAGCCCCAGCATTTT | CASSEWTGDNQPQHF | NA | TRBD1 | TRBJ1-5 | TRBV2
TGCAGTGGTGGCGGTAATGAAAAACTGTTTTTT | CSGGGNEKLFF | NA | NA | TRBJ1-4 | TRBV20-1
TGTGCCAGCAGCCCGGGACAGGGATGGGAAAAACTGTTTTTT | CASSPGQGWEKLFF | few | TRBD1 | TRBJ1-4 | TRBV5-5
TGTGCCACGCGGACAGGGGGGGCAGATACGCAGTATTTT | CATRTGGADTQYF | NA | TRBD1 | TRBJ2-3 | TRBV19
TGTGCCAGCACCCCCCGGGCACTAGCGGGAGGGCGGTGGGCAGATACGCAGTATTTT | CASTPRALAGGRWADTQYF | NA | TRBD2 | TRBJ2-3 | TRBV7-8
TGTGCCAGCAGTTACTCTGAGCGGGTACACAATGAGCAGTTCTTC | CASSYSERVHNEQFF | few | NA | TRBJ2-1 | TRBV6-5
TGTGCCAGCAGCCCAGGACTAGACGCACTCACAGATACGCAGTATTTT | CASSPGLDALTDTQYF | NA | TRBD2 | TRBJ2-3 | TRBV7-9